The entry below gives a single T cell receptor beta chain sequence along with its context. Clones were read by immunoSEQ multiplex PCR, and TCRdb kept only the in-frame ones, dropping some. The data show over 100,000 clones, around 92% seen once. The CDR3 covers 16 residues. Germline V gives CDR1 GTSNPN, CDR2 SVGIG (reference sequence). The junction had 12 bases not matched to a gene; V was cut back by 8 bases and J by 0 bases. This record comes from a study of control samples from healthy donors and cancer patients. This TCR came from a woman aged 50 to 60 in good health. The chain joins TRBV30 to TRBJ1-3, with 8 bases that match TRBD1. Sequencing was performed on blood. This chain's CDR3 is CARWGGQGSSGNTIYF. The DNA of the CDR3 is TGTGCCCGTTGGGGTGGACAGGGCTCCTCTGGAAACACCATATATTTT.